Presented here are 18 T cell receptor beta chains from one specimen sequenced in a study of T-cell memory formation after mild COVID-19. TCRdb passed the 5' RACE reads through MiXCR, listing each CDR3 protein once. The sample includes approximately 350,000 distinct CDR3 sequences, over 13% seen only once; the top ten take 20% to 25%. Sequencing used PBMCs or a T cell subset sorted from them (not recorded which). These receptor sequences come from a man aged 18 to 30 who had mild COVID-19 (a few samples of this study predate the infection). Cell type and time point are not known.

The V call is TRBV6-5, the J call TRBJ2-7; tentative D call: TRBD1 (6 bases). The germline gives CDR1 MNHEY, CDR2 SVGAGI. This CDR3 is 15 amino acids long. V lost 3 bases to trimming and J lost 1 base, with 13 bases between them. Here the CDR3 reads CASSYGTRVSYEQYF. The CDR3 DNA is TGTGCCAGCAGTTATGGGACAAGGGTGTCCTACGAGCAGTACTTC.

This rearrangement joins TRBV7-2 to TRBJ2-3, with D unresolved. The length of the CDR3 is 14 residues. CDR1 is SGHTA, CDR2 FQGNSA, per germline. Trimming removed 2 bases at V and 5 bases at J, with 11 bases between. The CDR3 spells CASSLRLKGDTQYF. DNA for the CDR3: TGTGCCAGCAGCTTAAGGCTAAAGGGAGATACGCAGTATTTT.

This chain joins TRBV28 and TRBJ2-2; the D is unclear. V was clipped by 5 bases and J by 1 base, with 5 bases between them. The CDR3 is 13 residues long. Germline-derived CDR1 and CDR2 are MDHEN and SYDVKM. The CDR3 protein is CASSRMNTGELFF. The CDR3 DNA is TGTGCCAGCAGTCGAATGAACACCGGGGAGCTGTTTTTT.

The CDR3 sequence: CASSPGRSSYGYTF. The CDR3 region has the DNA TGTGCCAGCAGCCCGGGACGGTCCTCCTATGGCTACACCTTC. The chain joins TRBV6-5 to TRBJ1-2; D possibly corresponds to TRBD1 (5 bases). V shed 6 bases and J shed 4 bases, with 15 bases lying between them. This CDR3 has 14 residues. CDR1 and CDR2 from the germline V gene are MNHEY and SVGAGI.

V usage is TRBV4-3 and J usage is TRBJ2-7, with 7 bases aligning to TRBD1. The CDR3 is 16 amino acids. Losses at the gene ends were 0 bases for V and 4 bases for J; bases not matched to a gene: 9. CDR1 and CDR2 from the germline V gene are LGHNA and YSLEER. The CDR3 DNA sequence: TGCGCCAGCAGCCAAGAACTGACAGGGATGGGTTACGAGCAGTACTTC. Residues: CASSQELTGMGYEQYF.

A few counts support this clonotype. The chain employs TRBV6-2 or TRBV6-3 and TRBJ2-7; 10 bases line up with TRBD1. J lost 2 bases, V lost 5 bases, and 30 bases had no gene match. The CDR3 totals 23 residues. The V gene's germline CDR1 is MNHEY and CDR2 SVGEGT. This CDR3 is CASSHGLWSDQRPGQGQTYEQYV. CDR3 sequence (DNA): TGTGCCAGCAGTCACGGGCTATGGAGCGACCAACGACCGGGACAGGGGCAGACCTACGAGCAGTACGTC.

This clonotype was seen more than once but under ten times. The chain couples TRBV10-3 to TRBJ2-1; D is tentatively TRBD1 or TRBD2 (6 bases each). This CDR3 contains 16 residues. Germline V CDR1 and CDR2: ENHRY, SYGVKD. With 3 bases removed from V and 2 bases from J, the gap between germline ends came to 14 bases. The CDR3 loop is CAISERGARTYNEQFF. Written as DNA, the CDR3 is TGTGCCATCAGTGAAAGGGGGGCTCGGACCTACAATGAGCAGTTCTTC.

The V call is TRBV15, the J call TRBJ2-1, with unresolved D. In germline, CDR1 is LNHNV, CDR2 YYDKDF (reference sequence). CDR3 size: 14 residues. V was cut by 6 bases and J by 7 bases, with 16 bases left in between. The CDR3 DNA is TGTGCCACCAGTACCGGGTCCGTGGGGAATGAGCAGTTCTTC. Translated: CATSTGSVGNEQFF. Full variable domain (outside the CDR3, taken from reference TRBV15 and TRBJ2-1): DAMVIQNPRYQVTQFGKPVTLSCSQTLNHNVMYWYQQKSSQAPKLLFHYYDKDFNNEADTPDNFQSRRPNTSFCFLDIRSPGLGDTAMYLCATSTGSVGNEQFFGPGTRLTVL.

This chain uses TRBV11-2 with TRBJ1-1; D is possibly TRBD1 (5 bases). Germline values: CDR1 SGHAT, CDR2 FQNNGV. Trimming pared 3 bases from V and 4 bases from J, leaving 15 bases between. The CDR3 sequence is 15 residues long. In DNA form, the CDR3 reads TGTGCCAGCAGCTTGTGGGGGAGTGGGAGCACTGAAGCTTTCTTT. Its protein is CASSLWGSGSTEAFF. Supplemented by reference TRBV11-2 and TRBJ1-1, the full variable domain reads EAGVAQSPRYKIIEKRQSVAFWCNPISGHATLYWYQQILGQGPKLLIQFQNNGVVDDSQLPKDRFSAERLKGVDSTLKIQPAKLEDSAVYLCASSLWGSGSTEAFFGQGTRLTVV.

The rearrangement joins TRBV5-1 to TRBJ1-2; the D gene is possibly TRBD1 (5 bases). Germline CDR1 and CDR2: SGHRS and YFSETQ. Trimming stripped 4 bases from V and 4 bases from J, with 17 bases between. The CDR3 sequence is 15 residues long. DNA of the CDR3: TGCGCCAGCAGCGCCGGGATGGGGCACCTCTATGGCTACACCTTC. Translation: CASSAGMGHLYGYTF.

J is TRBJ1-2 and V is TRBV4-1; TRBD1 is a possible D gene (5 bases). Germline CDR1 is MGHRA and CDR2 is YSYEKL. This CDR3 comprises 17 residues. Trimming took 4 bases from V and 6 from J, leaving 24 bases between them. The CDR3 DNA is TGCGCCAGCAGCCCCGGGACCGCCAGTAGAGCTTTGCATGGCTACACCTTC. The encoded protein is CASSPGTASRALHGYTF.

This chain joins TRBV10-3 and TRBJ1-5, with 7 nucleotides matching TRBD1. V lost 10 bases and J lost 0; bases outside the gene matches: 6. Germline V gives CDR1 ENHRY, CDR2 SYGVKD. CDR3 size: 14 residues. The DNA of the CDR3 is TGTGCCACTGGAGGGACAGATAGCAATCAGCCCCAGCATTTT. As protein: CATGGTDSNQPQHF.

This clonotype was seen a handful of times. CDR3 in amino acids: CAIEAQGHGYTF. Written as DNA, the CDR3 is TGTGCCATCGAGGCTCAGGGCCATGGCTACACCTTC. The V call is TRBV12-3 or TRBV12-4, the J call TRBJ1-2; tentatively, D is TRBD1 (5 bases). V was clipped by 10 bases and J by 6 bases, with 15 bases between them. The CDR3 has 12 amino acids.

V and J are TRBV5-1 and TRBJ2-7, with a tentative D call TRBD1 (5 bases). The V end lost 4 bases, the J end lost 2 bases, and 13 bases lay between the germline ends. Germline V gene lookup returns CDR1 SGHRS and CDR2 YFSETQ. This CDR3 is built from 14 residues. The DNA of the CDR3 is TGCGCCAGCAGCCCAGGGCACCCAACCTACGAGCAGTACTTC. It yields the protein CASSPGHPTYEQYF. The full variable domain, its missing parts supplied by reference TRBV5-1 and TRBJ2-7, is KAGVTQTPRYLIKTRGQQVTLSCSPISGHRSVSWYQQTPGQGLQFLFEYFSETQRNKGNFPGRFSGRQFSNSRSEMNVSTLELGDSALYLCASSPGHPTYEQYFGPGTRLTVT.

The rearrangement links TRBV7-6 to TRBJ2-5; 14 bases align to TRBD2. Germline V lookup: CDR1 SGHVS, CDR2 FNYEAQ. The length of the CDR3 is 18 residues. V lost 0 bases, J lost 4 bases, and 7 bases stayed unmatched. Here the CDR3 DNA reads TGTGCCAGCAGCTTAGCGAGTGGGACTAGCGGGGGAAGAGAGACCCAGTACTTC. Amino acids: CASSLASGTSGGRETQYF.

This clonotype was observed at least ten times. The chain uses TRBV6-2 or TRBV6-3 and TRBJ2-5, with D possibly matching TRBD2 (6 bases). This CDR3 has 14 amino acids. Germline V CDR1 and CDR2: MNHEY, SVGEGT. Trimming took 5 bases from V and 2 from J, leaving 12 bases between them. The CDR3 region is CASSPEGGQETQYF. The CDR3 nucleotides are TGTGCCAGCAGTCCCGAGGGAGGACAAGAGACCCAGTACTTC.

In its sample, this clonotype was seen a few times. This chain connects TRBV5-6 to TRBJ2-7; a weak D match, TRBD2 (6 bases). Germline CDR1 SGHDT, CDR2 YYEEEE. Trimming stripped 0 bases from V and 5 bases from J, with 9 bases between. There are 13 residues in the CDR3. CDR3 amino acids: CASSLVSGDEQYV. As DNA, the CDR3 is TGTGCCAGCAGCTTGGTTTCGGGGGACGAGCAGTACGTC.

The V gene is TRBV5-6, the J gene TRBJ1-2; D gene unclear. This CDR3 is built from 15 residues. With 0 bases removed from V and 8 bases from J, the gap between germline ends came to 17 bases. Looked up from germline, CDR1 is SGHDT and CDR2 is YYEEEE. The CDR3 reads CASSLVDVKYQGYTF. CDR3 coding DNA: TGTGCCAGCAGCTTGGTGGACGTCAAATACCAGGGCTACACCTTC.